This T cell receptor (beta chain) was sequenced for a study of patients and donors after allogeneic stem cell transplantation. The CDR3 length is 15 residues. CDR1 ENHRY and CDR2 SYGVKD come from the germline V gene. V was cut by 6 bases and J by 2 bases, with 14 bases left in between. TCRdb fed the RT-PCR reads into MiXCR, producing one record per CDR3 protein. The sample carries about 8,800 distinct CDR3 sequences, 3.5% to 4.5% recorded once. By share of the sample, this clonotype is medium-sized. V and J are TRBV10-3 and TRBJ2-1; D is perhaps TRBD1 (6 bases). The sequencing sample was made of blood, either unsorted or a sorted T cell fraction (not recorded which). This clonotype was sampled from a human donor who was either an allogeneic HSCT recipient or a stem cell or donor lymphocyte infusion donor (not recorded which). It is not recorded whose cells these are; they may come from a transplant donor. DNA for the CDR3: TGTGCCATCAGCAACAGGGATATTACCTACAATGAGCAGTTCTTC. This encodes CAISNRDITYNEQFF.